The source of this T cell receptor (beta chain) is a study of T-cell memory formation after mild COVID-19. The V end lost 2 bases, the J end lost 2 bases, and 17 bases lay between the germline ends. Germline V lookup: CDR1 MNHEY, CDR2 SVGAGI. The CDR3 consists of 17 residues. TCRdb re-derived calls from the 5' RACE reads in MiXCR, one entry per CDR3 protein. The data contain about half a million distinct CDR3 sequences, 15% to 20% of them singletons. The chain is built from TRBV6-5 and TRBJ2-3, with a possible D match to TRBD2 (6 bases). The sample consisted of PBMCs or a T cell subset sorted from them (not recorded which). This sequence originates from an adult woman who had mild COVID-19 (a few samples of this study predate the infection). Cell type and time point are not known. CDR3 DNA sequence: TGTGCCAGCAGTTACACTCATCCACTAGCAACCACAGATACGCAGTATTTT. Translated: CASSYTHPLATTDTQYF.